These 19 T cell receptor beta chains originate from one sample sequenced in a study of T cells in Graves' hyperthyroidism and ophthalmopathy. RNA transcripts yielded amplified TCR beta CDR3 regions. An initial round of RT-PCR targeting the TCR CDR3 relied on the HTBI primer set. One entry per CDR3 protein results from TCRdb running MiXCR on the multiplex PCR reads. The data hold roughly 500,000 distinct CDR3 sequences, with over 35% observed a single time. The sample taken for sequencing was peripheral blood or thyroid tissue (not recorded which). Receptors originate from an adult woman with Graves' disease, either hyperthyroidism or ophthalmopathy (not recorded which).

The table lists this clonotype with many counts. The V call is TRBV20-1, the J call TRBJ2-2; D may be TRBD2 (6 bases). The CDR3 consists of 14 residues. Between the trimmed V and J ends, which lost 3 bases and 5 bases, there was a span of 13 bases. Germline V gene data show CDR1 as DFQATT and CDR2 as SNEGSKA (reference sequence). The CDR3 loop reads CSASRRRGTGELFF. CDR3 in DNA: TGCAGTGCTAGCCGTCGTCGGGGGACCGGGGAGCTGTTTTTT.

This clonotype was seen more than once but under ten times. This chain links TRBV7-8 with TRBJ2-6; TRBD2 might be the D (5 bases). The V and J ends lost 5 bases and 9 bases respectively, with 8 bases between them. Germline V gives CDR1 SGHVS, CDR2 FQNEAQ. The CDR3 runs 12 residues. In DNA form, the CDR3 reads TGTGCCAGCAGCCCCCGGGACAACGTCCTGACTTTC. Translating gives CASSPRDNVLTF.

Worth noting for this clonotype: The junction departs from the called germline gene at one end, perhaps through a read error. The chain is built from TRBV4-1 and TRBJ2-2, with unresolved D. This CDR3 region has 15 residues. Per the germline V gene, CDR1 is MGHRA and CDR2 is YSYEKL. In nucleotides, the CDR3 is TGTGCCAGCAGCTCCTTGTTCGCGAACACCGGGGAGCTGTTTTTT. It specifies CASSSLFANTGELFF.

This clonotype was seen repeatedly, ten times or more. The J gene is TRBJ1-5, the V gene TRBV7-2; 10 nucleotides align to TRBD1. After removal of 0 bases from V and 11 bases from J, the junction contained 10 bases not matched to a gene. Per the germline V gene, CDR1 is SGHTA and CDR2 is FQGNSA. This CDR3 has 16 residues. The CDR3 bases are TGTGCCAGCAGCTTAGCTCCGGGACAGGGGTTTATGGCCCAGCATTTT. This sequence encodes CASSLAPGQGFMAQHF.

Concerning this clonotype: The junction departs from the called germline gene at one end, perhaps through a read error. The chain employs TRBV15 and TRBJ2-5, with TRBD1 matching over 8 bases. Germline-derived CDR1 and CDR2 are LNHNV and YYDKDF (reference sequence). The CDR3 loop spans 17 amino acids. Here the CDR3 reads CATSSRTTGGYQETQYF. Here the CDR3 DNA reads TGCGCCACCAGCAGCAGAACCACAGGGGGATACCAAGAGACCCAGTACTTC.

This clonotype has at least ten counts. This chain connects TRBV10-3 to TRBJ1-4; 7 positions agree with TRBD1. Germline assignment: CDR1 ENHRY and CDR2 SYGVKD. V dropped 6 bases and J dropped 4; count of bases not matched to a gene: 5. This CDR3 spans 14 amino acids. The CDR3 coding sequence is TGTGCCATCAGCCCCCGGGACAGTAATGAAAAACTGTTTTTT. It encodes CAISPRDSNEKLFF.

This clonotype showed up just a few times. The chain carries TRBV20-1 and TRBJ2-7; TRBD2 matches 12 bases. The J segment lost 1 base and the V segment lost 2 bases, leaving 15 bases of the junction unmatched. The length of the CDR3 is 19 residues. Germline CDR1 reads DFQATT; CDR2 reads SNEGSKA (reference sequence). This CDR3 reads CSARRGLAGRLLSSYEQYF. The CDR3 DNA is TGCAGTGCTAGACGCGGACTAGCGGGAAGATTACTCTCTTCCTACGAGCAGTACTTC.

At least ten counts were recorded for this clonotype. The chain links TRBV12-3 or TRBV12-4 to TRBJ2-7; 10 nucleotides align to TRBD1. Unmatched junction bases numbered 4, after V lost 5 bases and J lost 3 bases. The CDR3 length is 14 residues. CDR3 DNA sequence: TGTGCCAGCAGTGGGACAGGGGACGTCTACGAGCAGTACTTC. Translating it yields CASSGTGDVYEQYF.

The chain recombines TRBV7-9 with TRBJ2-2; TRBD1 might be the D (6 bases). V was pared by 5 bases and J by 4 bases, with 11 bases between. The CDR3 loop spans 14 amino acids. CDR1 SEHNR and CDR2 FQNEAQ come from the germline V gene (reference sequence). As DNA, the CDR3 is TGTGCCAGCAGCCCGCGGACAGCCACCGGGGAGCTGTTTTTT. Amino acid sequence: CASSPRTATGELFF.

This clonotype showed up many times. The chain links TRBV5-5 to TRBJ2-5; D not resolved. The V and J ends lost 0 bases and 2 bases respectively, with 17 bases between them. The germline gives CDR1 SGHKS, CDR2 YYEKEE (reference sequence). This CDR3 spans 17 amino acids. The CDR3 region has the DNA TGTGCCAGCAGCTTGGGTTTCGGCGGAGTGGGACAAGAGACCCAGTACTTC. Encoded protein: CASSLGFGGVGQETQYF.

This clonotype was detected a few times. V is TRBV2 and J is TRBJ2-5; a weak D match, TRBD1 (6 bases). Between the trimmed V and J ends, which lost 3 bases and 6 bases, there was a span of 11 bases. The CDR3 length is 13 residues. The germline CDR1 and CDR2 sequences are SNHLY and FYNNEI. CDR3 loop: CASSEDSAKTQYF. In nucleotides, the CDR3 is TGTGCCAGCAGTGAGGACAGCGCAAAGACCCAGTACTTC.

This clonotype was counted a few times. In nucleotides, the CDR3 is TGTGCCAGCAGACTAGGGACTAGCACGTACCAAGAGACCCAGTACTTC. Amino acid sequence: CASRLGTSTYQETQYF. This chain uses TRBV11-2 with TRBJ2-5, with 9 nucleotides matching TRBD2. V trimming: 6 bases; J trimming: 0 bases; junction bases outside the gene matches: 8. Germline CDR1 reads SGHAT; CDR2 reads FQNNGV. The CDR3 loop spans 16 amino acids.

This clonotype came up a few times. This CDR3 reads CSAVTGEQYF. The DNA for the CDR3 is TGCAGTGCGGTTACGGGCGAGCAGTACTTC. The rearrangement joins TRBV20-1 to TRBJ2-7; D gene uncertain. CDR1 and CDR2 (germline): DFQATT, SNEGSKA (reference sequence). The CDR3 runs to 10 residues. V shed 6 bases and J shed 6 bases, with 9 bases lying between them.

This clonotype occurred a few times. V and J are TRBV10-3 and TRBJ2-3; a possible D gene is TRBD2 (5 bases). V was trimmed by 0 bases and J by 0 bases, leaving 10 bases between them. CDR1 and CDR2 (germline): ENHRY, SYGVKD. The CDR3 contains 16 residues. As DNA, the CDR3 is TGTGCCATCAGTGAGTCGAAGCGGTCAAGCACAGATACGCAGTATTTT. Its protein is CAISESKRSSTDTQYF.

The V gene is TRBV20-1, the J gene TRBJ2-5, with TRBD1 identical over 8 bases. The CDR3 runs to 14 residues. V lost 4 bases, J lost 2 bases, and 6 bases stayed unmatched. From germline, CDR1 is DFQATT and CDR2 SNEGSKA (reference sequence). The CDR3, as DNA: TGCAGTGCTACCAGACAGGGGAATCAAGAGACCCAGTACTTC. Translating it yields CSATRQGNQETQYF.

V gene TRBV6-5 combines with J gene TRBJ2-7; D not resolved. Germline V lookup: CDR1 MNHEY, CDR2 SVGAGI. The CDR3 sequence is 11 residues long. V lost 6 bases and J lost 6, with 9 bases in between. CDR3 residues: CASSPSIEQYF. The CDR3, as DNA: TGTGCCAGCAGCCCTTCTATCGAGCAGTACTTC.

This clonotype was found many times. V and J are TRBV10-3 and TRBJ1-6, with unresolved D. Germline lookup yields CDR1 ENHRY and CDR2 SYGVKD. The V and J ends lost 2 bases and 8 bases respectively, with 10 bases between them. This CDR3 has 14 amino acids. In DNA form, the CDR3 reads TGTGCCATCAGTGAGAGGTCGGCTGATTCACCCCTCCACTTT. This translates into CAISERSADSPLHF.

This clonotype was seen repeatedly, ten times or more. The rearrangement links TRBV20-1 to TRBJ1-1; D is perhaps TRBD1 (5 bases). The CDR3 is 14 residues long. Germline lookup yields CDR1 DFQATT and CDR2 SNEGSKA (reference sequence). V was clipped by 5 bases and J by 0 bases, with 13 bases between them. The CDR3 DNA is TGCAGTGCTCCGAGACAGCCAATGAACACTGAAGCTTTCTTT. It specifies CSAPRQPMNTEAFF.

This chain uses TRBV4-1 with TRBJ2-2; 11 bases fit TRBD2. V lost 0 bases, J lost 3 bases, and 9 bases stayed unmatched. This CDR3 has 19 residues. CDR1 is MGHRA, CDR2 YSYEKL, per germline. The CDR3 region has the DNA TGCGCCAGCAGCCAAGATGACGTAGCGGGAGGGCCGGACACCGGGGAGCTGTTTTTT. It specifies CASSQDDVAGGPDTGELFF.